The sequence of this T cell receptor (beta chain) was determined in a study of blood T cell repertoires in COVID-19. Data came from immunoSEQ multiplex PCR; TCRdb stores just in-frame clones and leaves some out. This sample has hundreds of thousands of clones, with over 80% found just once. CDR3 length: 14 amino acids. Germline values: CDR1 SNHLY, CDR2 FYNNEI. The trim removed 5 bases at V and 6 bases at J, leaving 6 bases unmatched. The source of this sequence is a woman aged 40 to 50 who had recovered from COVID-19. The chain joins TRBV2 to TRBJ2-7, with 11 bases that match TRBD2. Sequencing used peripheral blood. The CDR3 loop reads CASSSTSGALEQYF. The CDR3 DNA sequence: TGTGCCAGCAGTTCGACTAGCGGGGCCCTCGAGCAGTACTTC.